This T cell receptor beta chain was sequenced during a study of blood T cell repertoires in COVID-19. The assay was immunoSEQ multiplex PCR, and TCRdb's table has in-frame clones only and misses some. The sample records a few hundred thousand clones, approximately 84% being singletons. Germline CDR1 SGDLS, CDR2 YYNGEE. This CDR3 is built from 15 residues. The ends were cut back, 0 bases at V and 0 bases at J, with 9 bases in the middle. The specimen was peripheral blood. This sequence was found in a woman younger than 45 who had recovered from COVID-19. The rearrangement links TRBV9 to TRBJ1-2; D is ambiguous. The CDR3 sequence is CASSVGSTTNYGYTF. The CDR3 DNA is TGTGCCAGCAGCGTAGGGAGCACTACTAACTATGGCTACACCTTC.